The T cell receptor (beta chain) described here comes from a study of T-cell reconstitution after alpha-beta-depleted transplantation in children. Germline CDR1 and CDR2: MRHNA and SNTAGT. Trimming pared 5 bases from V and 1 base from J, leaving 8 bases between. CDR3 length: 13 amino acids. The TCRbeta library was prepared with unique molecular identifiers. TCRdb re-called the PCR reads with MiXCR, one entry per CDR3 protein. This sample has hundreds of thousands of distinct CDR3 sequences; approximately 32% occur once, and the top ten carry 2% to 3%. This clonotype was obtained from a human donor who donated a stem cell graft to a child with aplastic anemia. This sequence joins TRBV6-4 and TRBJ1-1; D uncertain. Specimen: PBMCs from the stem cell graft donor, collected from the stem cell graft. The DNA of the CDR3 is TGTGCCAGCAGTTGGGAGGAGAACACTGAAGCTTTCTTT. Translating it yields CASSWEENTEAFF.